This record covers a single T cell receptor (beta chain). This clone was observed once. Its antigen is currently not known. The record has no base qualities; no much larger clone is one base away. This sample is part of a study of shared clonotypes between healthy human individuals (dated by TCRdb to between 2020 and 2021). A note on the overall study: A few men and a couple of women, aged 18 to 49 years, made up the cohort. For each donor, CD4 naive and CD4 memory were each run on three plates, CD8 naive on two plates, and CD8 memory on one plate. To estimate repertoire size and how much clonotype sharing occurs between individuals, the study deeply sequenced the blood TCR repertoires of a handful of healthy adults. To increase sequencing depth and limit assay-specific biases, different laboratories used diverse techniques to prepare libraries and sequence TCR repertoires. Per donor, leukapheresis produced somewhere between about 0.8 and 9 billion PBMCs. The investigation overall reported the following: Compared with non-shared clonotypes, the clonotypes found in all four sorted-subset donors had higher generation probabilities. Estimated clonotype richness was generally larger for naive than for memory subsets. Even with the large sequencing depth, rarefaction of the sorted-subset datasets indicated that sequencing was incomplete. When four donors were compared, the shared fraction of clonotypes was around 5% for naive CD4, less than 4% for naive CD8, 2% to 2.5% for memory CD4, and approximately 0.4% for memory CD8. Because the study included only a small number of donors, the genetic and exposure-history diversity represented was limited. Based on pairwise subsampling, the degree of clonotype sharing among donors was expected to be affected by sequencing depth. Sampling was restricted to blood, and TCR repertoires in tissues likely differ from the TCR repertoires found in blood.

Using the deep immunoSEQ assay, multiplex PCR amplified TCR CDR3 regions from genomic DNA. For each cell subset, the extracted genomic DNA was distributed evenly across all wells of several immunoSEQ 96-well plates, and each plate served as one replicate. For sorted subsets, roughly 200 ng genomic DNA, equal to 25,000 to 35,000 T cell genomes, was loaded into each replicate PCR. The purified libraries were quantified using a Qubit 3.0 fluorometer, sized with a Bioanalyzer 2100, and then quantified again using the KAPA Library Quantification kit. Each immunoSEQ 96-well plate was sequenced on its own single-read 150-cycle Illumina NextSeq 550 flow cell. In the paper's pipeline: The immunoSEQ output contained only junctional sequences without quality scores, so filtering could not match that applied to full-length reads. To assign V/J genes and CDR3, sequences were annotated using PyIR, a Python wrapper for IgBLAST v1.9, with IMGT germline references. Reads were removed for weak V/J assignments (E-value above 1e-6), missing CDR3, stop codons, out-of-frame junctions, or ambiguous translated residues. V3J clonotypes were defined as sequences sharing the same inferred V gene, J gene, and CDR3 amino acid sequence. The percentage overlap between two repertoires was calculated by dividing the number of shared unique clonotypes by the size of the smaller repertoire. Three approaches were used to assess repertoire richness: RTK rarefaction, the Chao1 estimator, and Recon v2.1 estimates of unobserved clonotypes. Generation probabilities for all TCRbeta clonotypes obtained by the gDNA method from several donors were computed using OLGA. TCRdb carries this immuneACCESS record with in-frame sequences only. Its versions omit some clonotypes, under half of them owing to an unresolved V gene in the studies checked, with the rest unexplained. V, J and clone size are taken as reported in that table, and D and trimming were inferred from the DNA itself. The sample table records about 2,500,000 clones; roughly nine tenths of these occur just once. The ten largest clones add up to 0.13% to 0.15% of the sample.

The donors were healthy, HIV-negative adults who had no recently reported acute infections or vaccinations. Only Caucasian adults living in Nashville, Tennessee, USA were represented among the donors. Magnetic negative selection was used to enrich CD4+ T cells, after which naive cells were positively selected on CD45RA and the negative fraction became the memory subset. After blood collection by leukapheresis, PBMCs were isolated using Ficoll-Histopaque density gradient centrifugation and then cryopreserved in the vapor phase of liquid nitrogen. Analytical flow cytometry was used to check the purity and quantity of every magnetically sorted T cell population. Each sorted fraction had its genomic DNA isolated and then quantified by UV absorbance on a Nanodrop 2000c. Sequences LNHDA (CDR1) and SQIVND (CDR2) are obtained from the germline V gene (reference sequence). The CDR3 measures 15 amino acids from cysteine to phenylalanine. Only the CDR3 portion is preserved as DNA: 45 bases, with reading frame beginning at the first base. V is cut by 4 bases and J by 1 base, and the space between the germline ends is 12 bases.

The sequencing sample was made of naive CD4+ T cells sorted from blood. The cell subset or site label here, explained by the study, means: CD45RA+ positively selected. This TCR was sampled from a young man in good health. Recombination linked TRBV19 to TRBJ2-3; the D gene is perhaps TRBD2, on 6 matching bases. The sequenced DNA is TGTGCCAGTAGTAAAGGCGGGATTGGCACAGATACGCAGTATTTT. Its translation reads: CASSKGGIGTDTQYF.